The 24 T cell receptor beta chains presented below share a single source sample, sequenced in a study of cytomegalovirus exposure and HLA in healthy donors. This PCR relied on a set of 60 Vbeta primers and 13 Jbeta primers. The protocol was immunoSEQ multiplex PCR, while the TCRdb copy is restricted to in-frame clones and leaves out a portion. This sample has roughly 120,000 clones, with 77% found just once. Source material: PBMCs. Receptor source: a man aged 18 to 30 in good health and CMV-seropositive.

The V and J genes are TRBV29-1 and TRBJ2-1, with TRBD2 matching 9 bases. Losses at the gene ends were 7 bases for V and 1 base for J; bases not matched to a gene: 5. CDR1 SQVTM and CDR2 ANQGSEA come from the germline V gene. This CDR3 contains 14 residues. In DNA, the CDR3 is TGCAGCGCCGACCTAGCGGGATCCTACAATGAGCAGTTCTTC. Translating gives CSADLAGSYNEQFF.

The chain combines TRBV4-2 with TRBJ1-1; a possible D gene is TRBD1 (6 bases). With 3 bases removed from V and 1 base from J, the gap between germline ends came to 9 bases. This CDR3 is built from 14 residues. In germline, CDR1 is LGHNA, CDR2 YNFKEQ. The CDR3 sequence is CASSQTGQNTEAFF. DNA for the CDR3: TGTGCCAGCAGCCAGACGGGACAGAACACTGAAGCTTTCTTT.

There are a few counts of this clone. The chain employs TRBV4-2 and TRBJ1-3, with unresolved D. The length of the CDR3 is 16 residues. Trimming left V 0 bases short and J 0 bases short, with 9 bases between. Germline loops: CDR1 LGHNA, CDR2 YNFKEQ. The CDR3 coding sequence is TGTGCCAGCAGCCAAGATGTTGGCAGCTCTGGAAACACCATATATTTT. It yields the protein CASSQDVGSSGNTIYF.

This clone appeared a single time. The CDR3 DNA is TGCAGCGTAGCGGCGGGGGGCCAAGAGACCCAGTACTTC. It translates to CSVAAGGQETQYF. The chain links TRBV29-1 to TRBJ2-5; 8 nucleotides line up with TRBD2. The CDR3 consists of 13 residues. V shed 6 bases, J shed 1 base, and the junction held 4 bases outside the gene matches. CDR1 and CDR2 from the germline V gene are SQVTM and ANQGSEA. The full variable domain, completed using reference TRBV29-1 and TRBJ2-5, is SAVISQKPSRDICQRGTSLTIQCQVDSQVTMMFWYRQQPGQSLTLIATANQGSEATYESGFVIDKFPISRPNLTFSTLTVSNMSPEDSSIYLCSVAAGGQETQYFGPGTRLLVL.

DNA for the CDR3: TGCGCCAGCAGCTTCCGGGACAGGAGTTCGTTGGATGAAAAACTGTTTTTT. It yields the protein CASSFRDRSSLDEKLFF. The chain couples TRBV5-1 to TRBJ1-4; 8 nucleotides agree with TRBD1. CDR1 and CDR2 from the germline V gene are SGHRS and YFSETQ. J gave up 6 bases and V 2 bases, and 12 bases lay outside the gene matches. The CDR3 length is 17 residues.

The chain combines TRBV5-5 with TRBJ2-1, with D tentatively TRBD1 (6 bases). Per germline, CDR1 SGHKS and CDR2 YYEKEE (reference sequence). V was pared by 0 bases and J by 3 bases, with 19 bases between. CDR3 size: 18 residues. CDR3 DNA sequence: TGTGCCAGCAGCTTGGTCGCCTTACAGGGAGAAGGCTACAATGAGCAGTTCTTC. It codes for CASSLVALQGEGYNEQFF.

This sequence joins TRBV9 and TRBJ2-3, with D possibly being TRBD2 (6 bases). The V end lost 3 bases, the J end lost 2 bases, and 10 bases lay between the germline ends. There are 14 residues in the CDR3. Germline V gene data show CDR1 as SGDLS and CDR2 as YYNGEE. The CDR3 region is CASSAGTFTDTQYF. The CDR3 coding sequence is TGTGCCAGCAGCGCCGGGACTTTCACAGATACGCAGTATTTT.

The rearrangement uses TRBV29-1 and TRBJ2-1, with 9 bases that match TRBD2. The trim removed 4 bases at V and 4 bases at J, leaving 8 bases unmatched. Germline CDR1 reads SQVTM; CDR2 reads ANQGSEA. The CDR3 spans 15 residues. The CDR3 region is CSVVVAGDSYNEQFF. As DNA, the CDR3 is TGCAGCGTTGTAGTAGCGGGGGACTCTTACAATGAGCAGTTCTTC.

The CDR3 DNA reads TGTGCCAGCAGCCCCCCCGGGACTAGGGTCGGGGAGCTGTTTTTT. This encodes CASSPPGTRVGELFF. The chain has TRBV28 and TRBJ2-2; TRBD2 matches 8 bases. Per the germline V gene, CDR1 is MDHEN and CDR2 is SYDVKM. This CDR3 is built from 15 residues. J gave up 7 bases and V 6 bases, and 10 bases lay outside the gene matches.

V gene TRBV7-2 combines with J gene TRBJ2-1, with a possible D match to TRBD2 (5 bases). Germline loops: CDR1 SGHTA, CDR2 FQGNSA. The length of the CDR3 is 15 residues. The germline V and J ends were trimmed by 5 bases and 1 base, with 12 bases remaining between them. The CDR3 DNA reads as TGTGCCAGCAGCCGGGGATCCGTTTCCTACAATGAGCAGTTCTTC. Its translation is CASSRGSVSYNEQFF.

The gene calls are TRBV6-5 and TRBJ1-2; 7 nucleotides match TRBD1. CDR3 size: 14 residues. The V gene end was trimmed by 3 bases and the J gene end by 6 bases; junction bases not matched to a gene: 7. Germline-derived CDR1 and CDR2 are MNHEY and SVGAGI. CDR3 DNA: TGTGCCAGCAGTTATGGAGGAGGGGGCCATGGCTACACCTTC. This sequence encodes CASSYGGGGHGYTF.

The chain is built from TRBV27 and TRBJ2-3; possible D gene TRBD2, 5 bases. CDR1 is MNHEY and CDR2 is SMNVEV in the germline V gene (reference sequence). V lost 2 bases, J lost 13 bases, and 19 bases lay in between. This CDR3 spans 14 amino acids. This CDR3 is CASSLKVGVDGKYF. The CDR3 coding sequence is TGTGCCAGCAGTTTAAAGGTGGGAGTGGATGGCAAGTATTTT.

V usage is TRBV7-3 and J usage is TRBJ1-3, with D possibly matching TRBD1 (6 bases). V was cut by 5 bases and J by 0 bases, with 17 bases left in between. There are 17 residues in the CDR3. The germline CDR1 and CDR2 sequences are SGHTA and FQGTGA. CDR3 amino acids: CASSPREGDHSGNTIYF. The CDR3 DNA follows: TGTGCCAGCAGCCCCAGGGAGGGGGATCACTCTGGAAACACCATATATTTT.

CDR3 sequence (DNA): TGCGCCAGCAGCCTCACCGACCGACAGGGTGTAAGAGATACGCAGTATTTT. It translates to CASSLTDRQGVRDTQYF. The gene calls are TRBV4-1 and TRBJ2-3; 7 bases align to TRBD1. The germline V gene encodes CDR1 MGHRA and CDR2 YSYEKL. Germline trimming cut 4 bases from V and 5 bases from J; bases unmatched to any gene: 15. This CDR3 has 17 amino acids.

The rearrangement joins TRBV7-9 to TRBJ1-6; TRBD1 aligns across 7 bases. Losses at the gene ends were 6 bases for V and 7 bases for J; bases not matched to a gene: 9. The V gene's germline CDR1 is SEHNR and CDR2 FQNEAQ (reference sequence). The CDR3 runs 15 residues. CDR3 sequence (DNA): TGTGCCAGCAGGAACAGGGGCGCAAGGAATTCACCCCTCCACTTT. This gives the protein CASRNRGARNSPLHF.

CDR3 in amino acids: CASQRDNYGYTF. DNA of the CDR3: TGTGCCAGTCAGAGGGATAACTATGGCTACACCTTC. This chain connects TRBV10-3 to TRBJ1-2; no reliable D call. Germline CDR1 is ENHRY and CDR2 is SYGVKD. V lost 10 bases and J 1 base, leaving 10 bases between the germline ends. The CDR3 consists of 12 residues.

The chain combines TRBV10-2 with TRBJ1-2, with 7 bases aligning to TRBD1. CDR3 length: 12 residues. Germline CDR1 and CDR2: WSHSY and SAAADI. After removal of 10 bases from V and 8 bases from J, the junction contained 10 bases not matched to a gene. CDR3 region: CAIRQGSYGYTF. As DNA, the CDR3 is TGCGCCATCAGACAGGGTAGTTACGGCTACACCTTC.

This clone has a handful of counts. The chain combines TRBV27 with TRBJ1-2; 7 positions match TRBD1. CDR3 size: 13 residues. The V gene's germline CDR1 is MNHEY and CDR2 SMNVEV (reference sequence). V was clipped by 5 bases and J by 4 bases; unmatched bases: 4. The CDR3: CASSPTGFYGYTF. The CDR3 nucleotides are TGTGCCAGCAGTCCGACAGGGTTCTATGGCTACACCTTC.

The J gene is TRBJ2-7, the V gene TRBV4-2, with D possibly being TRBD1 (6 bases). V lost 0 bases to trimming and J lost 2 bases, with 8 bases between them. Germline V gene data show CDR1 as LGHNA and CDR2 as YNFKEQ. CDR3 length: 14 amino acids. The CDR3 is CASSQDRGPYEQYF. The CDR3 coding sequence is TGTGCCAGCAGCCAAGACAGGGGTCCCTACGAGCAGTACTTC.

The table lists this clone with a few counts. This rearrangement joins TRBV7-2 to TRBJ2-1; no firm D call. The V end was cut by 2 bases, the J end by 2 bases, with 4 bases between. The V gene's germline CDR1 is SGHTA and CDR2 FQGNSA. This CDR3 has 13 residues. The CDR3 DNA reads TGTGCCAGCAGCTTAAGCACCTACAATGAGCAGTTCTTC. It is translated as CASSLSTYNEQFF.

This clone was recorded once. DNA of the CDR3: TGCGCCAGCAGCTTGGCCGGGAGCATGAACACTGAAGCTTTCTTT. Protein product: CASSLAGSMNTEAFF. The rearrangement joins TRBV5-1 to TRBJ1-1; no reliable D call. With 0 bases removed from V and 0 bases from J, the gap between germline ends came to 9 bases. Looked up from germline, CDR1 is SGHRS and CDR2 is YFSETQ. The CDR3 extends over 15 amino acids.

V is TRBV19 and J is TRBJ1-1; D gene unclear. CDR1 and CDR2 from the germline V gene are LNHDA and SQIVND (reference sequence). Deletions cut 7 bases from V and 5 bases from J, with 11 bases between. The CDR3 is 12 residues long. DNA of the CDR3: TGTGCCAGTAATTTTTTCGGGACTGAAGCTTTCTTT. Translated, it gives CASNFFGTEAFF.

The J gene is TRBJ2-3, the V gene TRBV9, with 11 positions matching TRBD2. CDR3 length equals 16 residues. The V and J ends lost 9 bases and 2 bases, in that order; junction bases with no gene match: 11. Germline V gene data show CDR1 as SGDLS and CDR2 as YYNGEE. The CDR3 DNA follows: TGTGCCACGTCCCGGTGGACTAGCGGGTCCACAGATACGCAGTATTTT. Residues: CATSRWTSGSTDTQYF.

The chain carries TRBV6-5 and TRBJ1-5; possibly TRBD1 for D (6 bases). Deletions cut 4 bases from V and 7 bases from J, with 14 bases between. This CDR3 is 14 amino acids long. Germline-derived CDR1 and CDR2 are MNHEY and SVGAGI. The CDR3 loop reads CASSSAGARQPQHF. CDR3 DNA: TGTGCCAGCAGTTCAGCGGGGGCGAGGCAGCCCCAGCATTTT.